The 27 T cell receptor beta chains below were found in one sample sequenced in a study of PD-1 blockade in classical Hodgkin lymphoma. Each of the patients experienced relapse following autologous stem cell transplantation, and their brentuximab vedotin exposure differed. The data were produced by immunoSEQ multiplex PCR, yet TCRdb's version contains in-frame clones alone and is incomplete. The sample yields roughly 30,000 clones, approximately 70% seen once. The input for sequencing was peripheral blood mononuclear cells (PBMCs), taken before the second cycle of nivolumab. These receptors came from a human donor with classical Hodgkin lymphoma.

The chain employs TRBV19 and TRBJ2-7; no firm D call. The length of the CDR3 is 13 residues. The germline gives CDR1 LNHDA, CDR2 SQIVND (reference sequence). Deletions cut 1 base from V and 7 bases from J, with 11 bases between. The CDR3 sequence is CASSIGPLGEQYF. In DNA, the CDR3 is TGTGCCAGTAGTATAGGGCCTCTCGGTGAGCAGTACTTC.

A few counts support this clone. This sequence joins TRBV6-1 and TRBJ2-4, with unresolved D. Looked up from germline, CDR1 is MNHNS and CDR2 is SASEGT. V lost 2 bases to trimming and J lost 11 bases, with 4 bases between them. The CDR3 has 10 amino acids. The CDR3 region is CASSERFQYF. The CDR3, as DNA: TGTGCCAGCAGTGAAAGGTTTCAGTACTTC.

The sample holds many counts of this clone. The chain links TRBV4-3 to TRBJ1-1; 11 positions match TRBD1. CDR1 is LGHNA and CDR2 is YSLEER in the germline V gene. V was pared by 0 bases and J by 3 bases, with 3 bases of the junction left unmatched. The CDR3 has 16 residues. CDR3 sequence reads: CASSQDLGQGDTEAFF. CDR3 DNA sequence: TGCGCCAGCAGCCAAGATCTGGGACAGGGGGACACTGAAGCTTTCTTT.

This clone was seen just once. The chain's CDR3 is CASTKAGVLGYTF. The CDR3, as DNA: TGTGCCAGCACCAAGGCGGGGGTATTGGGCTACACCTTC. The J gene is TRBJ1-2, the V gene TRBV7-9; perhaps TRBD1 as D (5 bases). CDR1 SEHNR and CDR2 FQNEAQ come from the germline V gene (reference sequence). V shed 7 bases and J shed 8 bases, with 17 bases lying between them. The CDR3 runs 13 residues.

The chain combines TRBV4-3 with TRBJ2-1, with D perhaps TRBD1 (5 bases). This CDR3 region has 14 residues. V was clipped by 0 bases and J by 2 bases, with 5 bases between them. Germline CDR1 and CDR2: LGHNA and YSLEER. CDR3: CASSQDRAYNEQFF. CDR3 nucleotide sequence: TGCGCCAGCAGCCAAGACAGGGCCTACAATGAGCAGTTCTTC.

This clone showed up just a few times. The chain recombines TRBV4-3 with TRBJ1-1; no reliable D call. The length of the CDR3 is 13 residues. Per the germline V gene, CDR1 is LGHNA and CDR2 is YSLEER. With 0 bases removed from V and 4 bases from J, the gap between germline ends came to 6 bases. The CDR3: CASSQEGLTEAFF. CDR3 coding DNA: TGCGCCAGCAGCCAAGAAGGCCTCACTGAAGCTTTCTTT.

The V call is TRBV7-8, the J call TRBJ1-3, with a tentative D call TRBD1 (6 bases). Germline V gene sequence: CDR1 SGHVS, CDR2 FQNEAQ. This CDR3 has 17 residues. V shed 5 bases and J shed 0 bases, with 17 bases lying between them. In DNA form, the CDR3 reads TGTGCCAGCAGCCCGGTCCCGGGACAAATCTCTGGAAACACCATATATTTT. Encoded protein: CASSPVPGQISGNTIYF.

This chain joins TRBV9 and TRBJ1-1; no firm D call. V was trimmed by 6 bases and J by 6 bases, leaving 15 bases between them. This CDR3 is 13 amino acids long. Germline values: CDR1 SGDLS, CDR2 YYNGEE. CDR3 coding DNA: TGTGCCAGCACCCCTCTTATGGGAGCTGAAGCTTTCTTT. Protein: CASTPLMGAEAFF.

The V call is TRBV10-3, the J call TRBJ1-2; the D is unclear. This CDR3 region has 13 residues. CDR1 and CDR2 from the germline V gene are ENHRY and SYGVKD. V was clipped by 4 bases and J by 6 bases, with 12 bases between them. CDR3 region: CAISVGSPDGYTF. In nucleotides, the CDR3 is TGTGCCATCAGTGTCGGGTCGCCGGATGGCTACACCTTC.

The genes are TRBV5-6 and TRBJ2-5; the D gene could be TRBD1 or TRBD2 (5 bases each). Trimming pared 1 base from V and 5 bases from J, leaving 15 bases between. CDR3 length: 15 residues. The germline V gene has CDR1 SGHDT and CDR2 YYEEEE. CDR3 nucleotides: TGTGCCAGCAGCTTGTTTTCCGGGGCTGGGGAGACCCAGTACTTC. It yields the protein CASSLFSGAGETQYF.

This clone was observed a few times. The chain combines TRBV18 with TRBJ2-1; 9 positions agree with TRBD1. Trimming removed 3 bases from V and 12 bases from J; junction bases left unmatched: 6. Germline V gene data show CDR1 as KGHSH and CDR2 as LQKENI. The CDR3 covers 13 residues. CDR3 in amino acids: CASSPEDRGPQFF. CDR3 nucleotide sequence: TGTGCCAGCTCACCCGAGGACAGGGGCCCGCAGTTCTTC.

This clone showed up just a few times. The chain is built from TRBV4-3 and TRBJ2-7; 16 bases align to TRBD2. With 2 bases clipped from V and 0 bases from J, the junction kept 7 bases outside the gene matches. The germline CDR1 and CDR2 sequences are LGHNA and YSLEER. The CDR3 covers 19 residues. As DNA, the CDR3 is TGCGCCAGCAGCCAAACACCGGGACTAGCGGGAGGGTCCTCCTACGAGCAGTACTTC. As protein: CASSQTPGLAGGSSYEQYF.

This clone was observed once. The J gene is TRBJ1-5, the V gene TRBV19, with D unclear. V was shortened by 0 bases and J by 3 bases, with 12 bases between the two germline ends. Germline V lookup: CDR1 LNHDA, CDR2 SQIVND (reference sequence). The CDR3 has 16 amino acids. The CDR3 region is CASSIDYRRYNQPQHF. In DNA form, the CDR3 reads TGTGCCAGTAGTATAGATTACCGTCGGTACAATCAGCCCCAGCATTTT.

Only a few counts were recorded for this clone. The V gene is TRBV5-1, the J gene TRBJ1-1, with 9 bases aligning to TRBD1. Unmatched junction bases numbered 9, after V lost 5 bases and J lost 4 bases. The germline V gene encodes CDR1 SGHRS and CDR2 YFSETQ. CDR3 length: 15 residues. DNA of the CDR3: TGCGCCAGCAGACCCGGGACAGGGAGTTTCACTGAAGCTTTCTTT. This encodes CASRPGTGSFTEAFF. The full variable domain, with the rest looked up from reference TRBV5-1 and TRBJ1-1, is KAGVTQTPRYLIKTRGQQVTLSCSPISGHRSVSWYQQTPGQGLQFLFEYFSETQRNKGNFPGRFSGRQFSNSRSEMNVSTLELGDSALYLCASRPGTGSFTEAFFGQGTRLTVV.

The rearrangement links TRBV7-8 to TRBJ2-1; 10 positions agree with TRBD2. The CDR3 is 19 amino acids. CDR1 is SGHVS and CDR2 is FQNEAQ in the germline V gene. The V and J ends lost 5 bases and 1 base, in that order; junction bases with no gene match: 14. In DNA, the CDR3 is TGTGCCAGCAGCCCTAGAAGGAGCGGGAGGGCGGGTTCCTACAATGAGCAGTTCTTC. It is translated as CASSPRRSGRAGSYNEQFF.

This clone turned up a few times. Within the sample, other DNA sequences also encode this same CDR3. The chain links TRBV19 to TRBJ2-1, with D perhaps TRBD2 (6 bases). The V end lost 3 bases, the J end lost 6 bases, and 9 bases lay between the germline ends. CDR3 size: 13 residues. Per the germline V gene, CDR1 is LNHDA and CDR2 is SQIVND (reference sequence). The DNA for the CDR3 is TGTGCCAGTAGTATCTTGGGGGGCAATGAGCAGTTCTTC. This translates into CASSILGGNEQFF.

V usage is TRBV19 and J usage is TRBJ2-1; no definite D call. The CDR3 has 13 residues. Germline V gene data show CDR1 as LNHDA and CDR2 as SQIVND (reference sequence). The V end lost 3 bases, the J end lost 2 bases, and 5 bases lay between the germline ends. In DNA form, the CDR3 reads TGTGCCAGTAGTATCAGGCCCTACAATGAGCAGTTCTTC. It encodes CASSIRPYNEQFF.

The gene calls are TRBV10-2 and TRBJ2-1; D ambiguous. Between the trimmed V and J ends, which lost 4 bases and 7 bases, there was a span of 14 bases. This CDR3 comprises 14 residues. Germline-derived CDR1 and CDR2 are WSHSY and SAAADI. The CDR3, as DNA: TGCGCCAGCAGTGTGGGGTCGTGGGGAAATGAGCAGTTCTTC. Protein product: CASSVGSWGNEQFF.

The chain employs TRBV5-6 and TRBJ2-4; D is undetermined. This CDR3 is built from 18 residues. V shed 2 bases and J shed 0 bases, with 18 bases lying between them. Germline lookup yields CDR1 SGHDT and CDR2 YYEEEE. The CDR3 sequence: CASSFLSSSTLAKNIQYF. DNA for the CDR3: TGTGCCAGCAGCTTTTTATCCTCTAGTACGCTAGCCAAAAACATTCAGTACTTC.

The chain joins TRBV6-1 to TRBJ2-2; D is ambiguous. Germline CDR1 and CDR2: MNHNS and SASEGT. V was clipped by 4 bases and J by 0 bases, with 6 bases between them. This CDR3 spans 14 amino acids. The CDR3 bases are TGTGCCAGCAGTGTTCAAACGAACACCGGGGAGCTGTTTTTT. Translation: CASSVQTNTGELFF.

The CDR3 region is CASRPTGKAGNTIYF. CDR3 sequence (DNA): TGTGCCAGCAGACCTACGGGGAAGGCCGGAAACACCATATATTTT. The chain employs TRBV28 and TRBJ1-3, with no clear D. This CDR3 comprises 15 residues. Between the trimmed V and J ends, which lost 6 bases and 4 bases, there was a span of 16 bases. From germline, CDR1 is MDHEN and CDR2 SYDVKM.

The chain joins TRBV7-2 to TRBJ1-1; 7 bases agree with TRBD1. V shed 3 bases, J shed 4 bases, and the junction held 5 bases outside the gene matches. Germline V gene lookup returns CDR1 SGHTA and CDR2 FQGNSA. CDR3 length equals 14 residues. The CDR3 spells CASSLGSGGTEAFF. The CDR3 DNA reads as TGTGCCAGCAGCTTGGGCTCAGGGGGCACTGAAGCTTTCTTT.

A single count supports this clone. J is TRBJ1-1 and V is TRBV27, with 8 bases that match TRBD1. The germline gives CDR1 MNHEY, CDR2 SMNVEV (reference sequence). V lost 6 bases and J lost 1; bases outside the gene matches: 13. The CDR3 consists of 17 residues. This CDR3 reads CASSKWQGAVRNTEAFF. The CDR3 nucleotides are TGTGCCAGCAGCAAGTGGCAGGGGGCAGTGAGGAACACTGAAGCTTTCTTT.

This clone is medium-sized in the sample. The chain carries TRBV9 and TRBJ1-2; the D is unclear. Per the germline V gene, CDR1 is SGDLS and CDR2 is YYNGEE. The CDR3 runs to 13 residues. V dropped 0 bases and J dropped 3 bases, with 6 bases sitting between them. CDR3 protein: CASSVGQDYGYTF. The DNA of the CDR3 is TGTGCCAGCAGCGTAGGTCAGGACTATGGCTACACCTTC.

This clone turned up a few times. The CDR3 region is CASSLRGQGPNGYTF. The CDR3 nucleotides are TGTGCCAGCAGCTTAAGAGGACAGGGCCCGAATGGCTACACCTTC. V gene TRBV7-2 combines with J gene TRBJ1-2, with TRBD1 matching over 8 bases. This CDR3 comprises 15 residues. In germline, CDR1 is SGHTA, CDR2 FQGNSA. The ends lost 2 bases at V and 6 bases at J; junction bases unmatched: 8.

Here the CDR3 reads CASSLDRAGSPLHF. For the CDR3, the DNA is TGTGCCAGCAGCTTAGACAGGGCCGGCTCACCCCTCCACTTT. This rearrangement joins TRBV7-9 to TRBJ1-6; D might be TRBD1 (6 bases). V was cut by 1 base and J by 10 bases, with 11 bases left in between. The germline CDR1 and CDR2 sequences are SEHNR and FQNEAQ (reference sequence). The length of the CDR3 is 14 residues.

This clone was found once. This sequence joins TRBV6-1 and TRBJ2-7; TRBD2 is a possible D gene (6 bases). The CDR3 spans 15 residues. The germline CDR1 and CDR2 sequences are MNHNS and SASEGT. Trimming pared 1 base from V and 1 base from J, leaving 11 bases between. For the CDR3, the DNA is TGTGCCAGCAGTGAAGGGTCAGGGAGGTCCTACGAGCAGTACTTC. Encoded protein: CASSEGSGRSYEQYF.